This TCR beta chain is drawn from a study of blood T cell repertoires in COVID-19. About the study: Sources were T cells, B-cell-depleted T cells, or PBMCs; the material itself was cDNA or gDNA.

In the original analysis: Counts of nucleated cells, estimated from reference gene primer amplification, were obtained. The data were produced by immunoSEQ multiplex PCR, yet TCRdb's version contains in-frame clones alone and is incomplete. For V, J and clone size, that table is used; D and trimming come from the DNA. The sample includes over 85,000 clones, roughly 92% of them seen just once. This CDR3 region has 15 residues. V lost 4 bases and J lost 2; bases outside the gene matches: 6. CDR1 and CDR2 from the germline V gene are SGHRS and YFSETQ. The sequenced sample consisted of peripheral blood. This TCR was sampled from a woman aged 45-60 years with COVID-19, enrolled during active disease. The chain has TRBV5-1 and TRBJ2-3; 8 bases line up with TRBD1. DNA for the CDR3: TGCGCCAGCAGCAGGTCGGGACAGGACACAGATACGCAGTATTTT. Protein sequence: CASSRSGQDTDTQYF.